A single sample gave rise to the 13 T cell receptor beta chains below, sequenced in a study of beta chain features in type 1 diabetes. Study-level findings and limits: Moderately but significantly shorter TCRB CDR3s were found in Type 1 diabetes patients in all four CD4+ subsets.

Sequenced material consisted of expressed TCRB transcripts (all of the isolated RNA was reverse transcribed). Assay: immunoSEQ multiplex PCR; the TCRdb copy retains only in-frame clones and omits some. The sample has 200,000 to 300,000 clones; roughly 11% are singletons. No antigens are known for them. The sample consisted of naive CD4+ T cells from blood. All receptors come from a young man with type 1 diabetes.

The chain employs TRBV7-2 and TRBJ2-1; D is unclear. V lost 1 base to trimming and J lost 4 bases, with 11 bases between them. Germline V gene sequence: CDR1 SGHTA, CDR2 FQGNSA. This CDR3 has 15 residues. CDR3 nucleotide sequence: TGTGCCAGCAGCTTAGGCTTCTTGAGATACAATGAGCAGTTCTTC. Translated: CASSLGFLRYNEQFF. Complete variable domain (other parts from reference TRBV7-2 and TRBJ2-1): GAGVSQSPSNKVTEKGKDVELRCDPISGHTALYWYRQSLGQGLEFLIYFQGNSAPDKSGLPSDRFSAERTGGSVSTLTIQRTQQEDSAVYLCASSLGFLRYNEQFFGPGTRLTVL.

This clone appeared a few times. The genes are TRBV28 and TRBJ2-4; maybe TRBD1 (6 bases). Germline lookup yields CDR1 MDHEN and CDR2 SYDVKM. This CDR3 comprises 15 residues. Trimming shortened V by 5 bases and J by 0 bases, and 11 bases separated the two germline ends. Here the CDR3 reads CASSPSGVAKNIQYF. CDR3 in DNA: TGTGCCAGCAGTCCGTCAGGGGTAGCCAAAAACATTCAGTACTTC.

The V call is TRBV6-5, the J call TRBJ1-2, with 10 bases identical to TRBD1. CDR1 and CDR2 from the germline V gene are MNHEY and SVGAGI. Trimming at V came to 6 bases and at J to 7 bases, leaving 8 bases not matched to a gene. The CDR3 sequence is 14 residues long. The CDR3 loop is CASSRWTGGRGYTF. The CDR3 DNA reads as TGTGCCAGCAGCCGCTGGACAGGGGGTCGTGGCTACACCTTC.

This clone was seen only a few times. J is TRBJ1-6 and V is TRBV5-4, with 7 bases aligning to TRBD1. The length of the CDR3 is 15 residues. CDR1 and CDR2 from the germline V gene are SGHNT and YYREEE (reference sequence). The trim removed 3 bases at V and 6 bases at J, leaving 6 bases unmatched. The CDR3 sequence is CASSSTGTVNSPLHF. The DNA of the CDR3 is TGTGCCAGCAGCTCGACAGGGACAGTTAATTCACCCCTCCACTTT.

Only a few counts were recorded for this clone. The chain employs TRBV4-1 and TRBJ2-3, with TRBD1 identical over 8 bases. The CDR3 runs to 13 residues. Trimming at V came to 3 bases and at J to 14 bases, leaving 10 bases not matched to a gene. In germline, CDR1 is MGHRA, CDR2 YSYEKL. CDR3 DNA: TGCGCCAGCAGCCACGGCGACAGGGGCATTGGGTATTTT. Translated, it gives CASSHGDRGIGYF.

The rearrangement links TRBV27 to TRBJ2-7, with 7 bases aligning to TRBD1. The CDR3 covers 15 residues. Germline values: CDR1 MNHEY, CDR2 SMNVEV (reference sequence). After removal of 4 bases from V and 2 bases from J, the junction contained 8 bases not matched to a gene. CDR3 in DNA: TGTGCCAGCAGTTCGATAAAACAGGGGCCCTACGAGCAGTACTTC. It translates to CASSSIKQGPYEQYF.

This clone was seen more than once but under ten times. The rearrangement uses TRBV7-3 and TRBJ2-3; 7 nucleotides line up with TRBD1. CDR3 size: 14 residues. V lost 5 bases and J lost 1; bases outside the gene matches: 3. Germline V lookup: CDR1 SGHTA, CDR2 FQGTGA. CDR3 protein: CASSPGTGTDTQYF. Here the CDR3 DNA reads TGTGCCAGCAGCCCCGGGACAGGCACAGATACGCAGTATTTT.

The genes are TRBV6-4 and TRBJ1-1; D is perhaps TRBD1 (6 bases). The CDR3 spans 15 residues. Germline CDR1 MRHNA, CDR2 SNTAGT. The V and J ends lost 4 bases and 4 bases respectively, with 16 bases between them. CDR3 residues: CASSGATGRGTEAFF. The CDR3 DNA reads TGTGCCAGCAGTGGCGCGACAGGCCGGGGCACTGAAGCTTTCTTT.

The chain joins TRBV5-1 to TRBJ2-7; perhaps TRBD2 as D (6 bases). CDR1 and CDR2 from the germline V gene are SGHRS and YFSETQ. This CDR3 is built from 15 residues. The germline V and J ends were trimmed by 0 bases and 2 bases, with 12 bases remaining between them. In DNA, the CDR3 is TGCGCCAGCAGCTTGGAGGTTAGCGGAACCTACGAGCAGTACTTC. Encoded protein: CASSLEVSGTYEQYF.

V gene TRBV5-1 combines with J gene TRBJ1-6, with TRBD1 as a possible D gene (6 bases). V was shortened by 3 bases and J by 8 bases, with 12 bases between the two germline ends. CDR3 length: 14 residues. Germline lookup yields CDR1 SGHRS and CDR2 YFSETQ. The CDR3 sequence is CASSWGAGDSPLHF. In nucleotides, the CDR3 is TGCGCCAGCAGCTGGGGGGCGGGGGATTCACCCCTCCACTTT.

This clone was seen more than once but under ten times. The chain couples TRBV7-2 to TRBJ2-1; D unresolved. This CDR3 has 15 amino acids. Trimming cost V 3 bases and J 1 base, with 10 bases left between them. The germline CDR1 and CDR2 sequences are SGHTA and FQGNSA. CDR3 nucleotides: TGTGCCAGCAGCTTTGGGCAGGCTTCCTACAATGAGCAGTTCTTC. Translating gives CASSFGQASYNEQFF. The full variable domain, with the rest looked up from reference TRBV7-2 and TRBJ2-1, is GAGVSQSPSNKVTEKGKDVELRCDPISGHTALYWYRQSLGQGLEFLIYFQGNSAPDKSGLPSDRFSAERTGGSVSTLTIQRTQQEDSAVYLCASSFGQASYNEQFFGPGTRLTVL.

This chain uses TRBV7-3 with TRBJ1-2; no firm D call. Germline lookup yields CDR1 SGHTA and CDR2 FQGTGA. V shed 8 bases and J shed 6 bases, with 16 bases lying between them. The length of the CDR3 is 13 residues. CDR3 region: CASPHHSGHGYTF. Written as DNA, the CDR3 is TGTGCCAGCCCCCACCACAGTGGGCATGGCTACACCTTC.

This clone occurred a few times. The chain couples TRBV6-5 to TRBJ2-3, with 12 bases aligning to TRBD2. Germline V CDR1 and CDR2: MNHEY, SVGAGI. CDR3 size: 15 residues. With 4 bases clipped from V and 4 bases from J, the junction kept 3 bases outside the gene matches. The CDR3 DNA reads as TGTGCCAGCAGTTCACTAGCGGGGGGCCCAGATACGCAGTATTTT. Encoded protein: CASSSLAGGPDTQYF.